This is a list of T cell receptor beta chains from one sample in a study of T cell changes during pregnancy in multiple sclerosis. Assay used: immunoSEQ multiplex PCR; TCRdb lists only in-frame clones, some missing. The sample records 70,000 to 80,000 clones, over 80% being singletons. The sequencing used CD4+ T cells from peripheral blood mononuclear cells, collected before pregnancy. The receptors here all came from a female donor with multiple sclerosis, enrolled in a pregnancy study. Both conserved end residues are trimmed from each CDR3. Each record gives: clone size, D gene, V gene, CDR3 protein. The D gene is left open where the match is weak. Size is omitted from some rows. Given values are once, few, many or a class for expanded clones.

-,TRBD2,TRBV5-4,ASSLGLAGVKVGELF
-,TRBD1,TRBV19,ASHRQGHGYT
-,TRBD2,TRBV5-6,ASSPTSVPYEQY
-,-,TRBV20-1,SARLARQQY
-,-,TRBV6-1,ASTNNQGNQPQH
-,-,TRBV11-2,ASSLFEFNSPLH
once,-,TRBV21-1,ASSIISEGKADYKNIQY
few,-,TRBV9,ASSADSRVLANYGYT
-,-,TRBV7-2,ASSLAPKSSGANVLT
-,-,TRBV7-2,ASSFTMDNRPNQPQH
few,-,TRBV28,ASSFGREGTEAF
-,TRBD2,TRBV5-1,ASSLVSGGLETQY
-,TRBD1,TRBV23-1,ASSQGRGNEAF
-,-,TRBV2,ASSGQGNSPLH
-,-,TRBV13,ASSRDGVEKLF
-,-,TRBV19,ASSIEGRSGGQETQY
once,TRBD2,TRBV29-1,TGIYSGNTDTQY
-,-,TRBV7-2,ASSLESGSGYT
-,TRBD2,TRBV7-2,ASTTSGSTYEQY
-,TRBD2,TRBV7-8,ASSLARLAGGANTGELF
-,-,TRBV9,ASSASDSEQY
-,-,TRBV5-4,ASSFRTSGLMWYQETQY
-,-,TRBV14,ASSQAGRNQPQH
-,TRBD1,TRBV18,ASTRQGLYGYT
-,-,TRBV12-5,ASGPTGIGLPTPPNTGELF